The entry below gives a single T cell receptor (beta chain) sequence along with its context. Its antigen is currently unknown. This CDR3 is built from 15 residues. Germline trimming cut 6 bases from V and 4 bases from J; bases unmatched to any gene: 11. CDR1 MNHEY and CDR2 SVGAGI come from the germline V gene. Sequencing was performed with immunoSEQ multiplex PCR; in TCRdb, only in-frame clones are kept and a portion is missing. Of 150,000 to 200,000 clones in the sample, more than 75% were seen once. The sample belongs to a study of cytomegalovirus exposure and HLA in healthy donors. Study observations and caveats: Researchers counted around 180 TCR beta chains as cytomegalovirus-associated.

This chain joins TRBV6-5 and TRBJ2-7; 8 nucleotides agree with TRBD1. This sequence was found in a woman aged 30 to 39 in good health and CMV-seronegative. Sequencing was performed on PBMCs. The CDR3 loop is CASSISGTGLYEQYF. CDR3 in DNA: TGTGCCAGCAGCATATCCGGGACAGGACTTTACGAGCAGTACTTC.